Presented here are 12 T cell receptor beta chains from one specimen sequenced in a study of T cell changes during pregnancy in multiple sclerosis. Libraries were prepared by immunoSEQ multiplex PCR; TCRdb keeps only in-frame clonotypes and omits some of them. Among tens of thousands of clones, roughly 92% were seen once, and the ten largest hold approximately 0.61%. The sequenced sample was CD4+ T cells from peripheral blood mononuclear cells, obtained in the third trimester of pregnancy. These receptors all stem from a female donor with multiple sclerosis, enrolled in a pregnancy study.

The V gene is TRBV4-2, the J gene TRBJ2-6, with D possibly matching TRBD1 (6 bases). This CDR3 is 16 amino acids long. V was clipped by 3 bases and J by 3 bases, with 12 bases between them. Germline lookup yields CDR1 LGHNA and CDR2 YNFKEQ. This CDR3 is CASSHPETGGANVLTF. In nucleotides, the CDR3 is TGTGCCAGCAGCCACCCCGAGACAGGTGGGGCCAACGTCCTGACTTTC.

V and J are TRBV15 and TRBJ1-4; the D is unclear. The CDR3 is made up of 15 amino acids. Trimming removed 4 bases from V and 0 bases from J, with 9 bases in between. Germline assignment: CDR1 LNHNV and CDR2 YYDKDF (reference sequence). For the CDR3, the DNA is TGTGCCACCAGCACTTCCGGGGCAACTAATGAAAAACTGTTTTTT. This translates into CATSTSGATNEKLFF.

J is TRBJ2-7 and V is TRBV15, with D possibly matching TRBD2 (5 bases). The CDR3 is made up of 12 amino acids. CDR1 LNHNV and CDR2 YYDKDF come from the germline V gene (reference sequence). Trimming removed 1 base from V and 4 bases from J, with 5 bases in between. The CDR3, as DNA: TGTGCCACCAGCAGAGGAGGGTACGAGCAGTACTTC. This translates into CATSRGGYEQYF.

The chain couples TRBV19 to TRBJ1-4; no clear D. V was shortened by 2 bases and J by 5 bases, with 9 bases between the two germline ends. This CDR3 is built from 14 residues. From germline, CDR1 is LNHDA and CDR2 SQIVND (reference sequence). The CDR3 region has the DNA TGTGCCAGTAGTATATACGGAGAGAATGAAAAACTGTTTTTT. Translating gives CASSIYGENEKLFF.

V usage is TRBV6-5 and J usage is TRBJ2-7; D is possibly TRBD1 (7 bases). V lost 5 bases, J lost 6 bases, and 17 bases lay in between. Germline V gives CDR1 MNHEY, CDR2 SVGAGI. This CDR3 spans 14 amino acids. The CDR3 DNA reads TGTGCCAGCAGTCGACGACAGGGAGCGGGCGAGCAGTACTTC. Encoded protein: CASSRRQGAGEQYF.

This clone has just one count. The CDR3 region has the DNA TGTGCCAGCCAGGGGGCTGGTAGCAATCAGCCCCAGCATTTT. Amino acid sequence: CASQGAGSNQPQHF. The V and J genes are TRBV6-1 and TRBJ1-5; the match to TRBD1 covers 8 bases. Trimming removed 8 bases from V and 0 bases from J; junction bases left unmatched: 3. The CDR3 covers 14 residues. Germline V lookup: CDR1 MNHNS, CDR2 SASEGT.

The chain couples TRBV29-1 to TRBJ2-1; D is possibly TRBD1 (5 bases). Germline-derived CDR1 and CDR2 are SQVTM and ANQGSEA. The CDR3 is made up of 16 amino acids. The V gene lost 7 bases and the J gene lost 0 bases, with 19 bases spanning the gap. CDR3 DNA sequence: TGCAGCGCTCCCAACAATCAGGGTACCTCCTACAATGAGCAGTTCTTC. As protein: CSAPNNQGTSYNEQFF.

The chain is built from TRBV4-3 and TRBJ2-7; a weak D match, TRBD1 (6 bases). The CDR3 has 15 amino acids. Germline CDR1 LGHNA, CDR2 YSLEER. Deletions cut 0 bases from V and 5 bases from J, with 14 bases between. In DNA form, the CDR3 reads TGCGCCAGCAGCCAAGAATACAGGGTGGGGCACGAGCAGTACTTC. Its translation is CASSQEYRVGHEQYF.

V usage is TRBV5-5 and J usage is TRBJ2-2; 11 nucleotides agree with TRBD1. CDR1 and CDR2 from the germline V gene are SGHKS and YYEKEE (reference sequence). The J segment lost 0 bases and the V segment lost 7 bases, leaving 11 bases of the junction unmatched. The CDR3 covers 18 residues. The chain's CDR3 is CASYSRTGGFANTGELFF. The CDR3 bases are TGTGCCAGCTATTCCCGGACAGGGGGCTTTGCGAACACCGGGGAGCTGTTTTTT.

V gene TRBV9 combines with J gene TRBJ2-3; D is perhaps TRBD2 (5 bases). The CDR3 runs to 15 residues. Germline V gives CDR1 SGDLS, CDR2 YYNGEE. Trimming left V 0 bases short and J 2 bases short, with 10 bases between. Here the CDR3 DNA reads TGTGCCAGCAGCGTAGTGGGGAGTTACACAGATACGCAGTATTTT. Translating gives CASSVVGSYTDTQYF.

V usage is TRBV11-3 and J usage is TRBJ2-2, with 9 bases that match TRBD1. CDR1 and CDR2 (germline): SGHNT, YENEEA. The CDR3 extends over 18 amino acids. Trimming at V came to 2 bases and at J to 6 bases, leaving 13 bases not matched to a gene. This CDR3 is CASSLRFPGQGLSGELFF. Written as DNA, the CDR3 is TGTGCCAGCAGCTTACGATTTCCGGGACAGGGATTATCCGGGGAGCTGTTTTTT.

The chain couples TRBV9 to TRBJ2-5, with 12 bases identical to TRBD2. Per the germline V gene, CDR1 is SGDLS and CDR2 is YYNGEE. Trimming removed 4 bases from V and 5 bases from J; junction bases left unmatched: 3. The CDR3 loop spans 14 amino acids. The CDR3 sequence is CASSTSGRLETQYF. CDR3 sequence (DNA): TGTGCCAGCAGCACTAGCGGGAGGTTGGAGACCCAGTACTTC.